The 8 T cell receptor beta chains reported below all come from one sample, sequenced in a study of T cell responses to AZD1222 COVID-19 vaccine. Profiling relied on immunoSEQ multiplex PCR, and the TCRdb table lists in-frame clones only, not all of them. Here the sample spans some 55,000 clones, about 90% being singletons. Sequencing was performed on peripheral blood, taken on day 0 of AZD1222 vaccination. These receptors were collected from an adult in good health.

The chain combines TRBV20-1 with TRBJ2-3; D may be TRBD1 (6 bases). The ends were cut back, 5 bases at V and 6 bases at J, with 9 bases in the middle. Per the germline V gene, CDR1 is DFQATT and CDR2 is SNEGSKA (reference sequence). CDR3 length: 11 residues. CDR3 nucleotide sequence: TGCAGTGCTTCAGGGGCCGATACGCAGTATTTT. This codes for CSASGADTQYF.

The chain carries TRBV21-1 and TRBJ1-5; the tabulated D call, TRBD1, remains unverified against the DNA. TRBV21-1 is a pseudogene. This CDR3 spans 14 amino acids. The CDR3 DNA sequence: TGTGCCAGCAGGGGACAGGGAAGGAAACAGCCCCAGCATTTT. Protein sequence: CASRGQGRKQPQHF.

V is TRBV30 and J is TRBJ2-5; D is uncertain. The V and J ends lost 7 bases and 5 bases respectively, with 20 bases between them. Germline V gene lookup returns CDR1 GTSNPN and CDR2 SVGIG (reference sequence). The CDR3 covers 14 residues. CDR3 bases: TGTGCCTTCCGGTTGGGAAGCCTTCGTGAGACCCAGTACTTC. Its protein product is CAFRLGSLRETQYF.

The genes are TRBV4-1 and TRBJ2-1; TRBD1 might be the D (6 bases). CDR1 and CDR2 (germline): MGHRA, YSYEKL. The CDR3 is 13 amino acids. V lost 5 bases to trimming and J lost 5 bases, with 10 bases between them. The CDR3 loop is CASSSPGDNEQFF. DNA for the CDR3: TGCGCCAGCAGCTCCCCAGGGGACAATGAGCAGTTCTTC.

The chain links TRBV7-2 to TRBJ1-5, with TRBD1 matching over 9 bases. V gave up 5 bases and J gave up 5 bases; unmatched junction bases: 7. CDR3 size: 15 residues. Germline CDR1 and CDR2: SGHTA and FQGNSA. CDR3 coding DNA: TGTGCCAGCAGCCCGCAGACAGGGGGATATCAGCCCCAGCATTTT. Its translation is CASSPQTGGYQPQHF.

This clone was recorded only once. The chain combines TRBV5-4 with TRBJ2-1; 8 bases map to TRBD1. The CDR3 loop spans 13 amino acids. The ends lost 1 base at V and 8 bases at J; junction bases unmatched: 2. Germline V gene lookup returns CDR1 SGHNT and CDR2 YYREEE (reference sequence). In DNA form, the CDR3 reads TGTGCCAGCAGCTTGCAGGGGGCCTATGAGCAGTTCTTC. Translation: CASSLQGAYEQFF.

This chain links TRBV9 with TRBJ2-5; the match to TRBD2 covers 9 bases. The V and J ends lost 3 bases and 5 bases, in that order; junction bases with no gene match: 14. CDR1 is SGDLS and CDR2 is YYNGEE in the germline V gene. The CDR3 runs to 17 residues. The CDR3 DNA reads TGTGCCAGCAGCGAGGCCCCAATGAGCGGGGGGATTGAGACCCAGTACTTC. This translates into CASSEAPMSGGIETQYF.

In regard to this clone: One end of the junction varies from germline; a read error may be responsible. The chain is built from TRBV7-7 and TRBJ2-2, with a weak D call TRBD2 (5 bases). The CDR3 spans 14 residues. The germline CDR1 and CDR2 sequences are SSHAT and FNYEAQ (reference sequence). The CDR3 region has the DNA TGTGCTAGCACCCGCATCACGGGGTCCGGGGAGCTGTTTTTT. This sequence encodes CASTRITGSGELFF. The full variable domain, rest sourced from reference TRBV7-7 and TRBJ2-2, is GAGVSQSPRYKVTKRGQDVTLRCDPISSHATLYWYQQALGQGPEFLTYFNYEAQPDKSGLPSDRFSAERPEGSISTLTIQRTEQRDSAMYRCASTRITGSGELFFGEGSRLTVL.